Following are 21 T cell receptor beta chains from one sample sequenced in a study of T cells after yellow fever vaccination. Using its own MiXCR run on the 5' RACE reads, TCRdb lists one record per CDR3 protein. The sample carries about 260,000 distinct CDR3 sequences, about 5.2% recorded once. Sequenced here: CD4+ T cells sorted from PBMCs, sampled on the day of the yellow fever booster vaccination. These receptors came from a man younger than 35 who received the YFV17D yellow fever vaccine.

This clonotype came up a few times. The V gene is TRBV4-3, the J gene TRBJ1-2, with D perhaps matching TRBD1 (5 bases). CDR3 length: 16 amino acids. Germline V lookup: CDR1 LGHNA, CDR2 YSLEER. V lost 0 bases, J lost 3 bases, and 14 bases lay in between. As DNA, the CDR3 is TGCGCCAGCAGCCAAGATACAGACAGCTTGTACTATGGCTACACCTTC. Amino acid sequence: CASSQDTDSLYYGYTF.

This clonotype occurred a few times. The chain couples TRBV6-2 or TRBV6-3 to TRBJ2-7; a weak D match, TRBD2 (6 bases). The CDR3 sequence is 13 residues long. The germline gives CDR1 MNHEY, CDR2 SVGEGT. Trimming shortened V by 4 bases and J by 2 bases, and 9 bases separated the two germline ends. This chain's CDR3 is CASSSGSPYEQYF. Written as DNA, the CDR3 is TGTGCCAGCAGTTCCGGGAGCCCCTACGAGCAGTACTTC.

This clonotype was seen many times. The rearrangement links TRBV10-3 to TRBJ1-5; D ambiguous. The CDR3 has 14 residues. From germline, CDR1 is ENHRY and CDR2 SYGVKD. The germline V and J ends were trimmed by 3 bases and 6 bases, with 12 bases remaining between them. CDR3 sequence (DNA): TGTGCCATCAGTGAAGTCCGGGGAGGTCAGCCCCAGCATTTT. As protein: CAISEVRGGQPQHF.

This clonotype came up a few times. CDR3 sequence: CATRDFTDTQYF. As DNA, the CDR3 is TGTGCCACCAGGGACTTCACAGATACGCAGTATTTT. The V call is TRBV7-9, the J call TRBJ2-3, with D possibly matching TRBD2 (6 bases). The CDR3 sequence is 12 residues long. Per the germline V gene, CDR1 is SEHNR and CDR2 is FQNEAQ (reference sequence). Trimming took 10 bases from V and 2 from J, leaving 10 bases between them.

This clonotype has a count of ten or more. V and J are TRBV5-1 and TRBJ1-2; possible D gene TRBD1, 5 bases. The CDR3 totals 14 residues. V was pared by 2 bases and J by 2 bases, with 10 bases between. Germline CDR1 is SGHRS and CDR2 is YFSETQ. CDR3 nucleotides: TGCGCCAGCAGCTTCGGGACGGAGAACTATGGCTACACCTTC. This codes for CASSFGTENYGYTF.

This clonotype has more than one count but fewer than ten. The chain is built from TRBV30 and TRBJ2-5; the D gene is possibly TRBD1 (7 bases). The CDR3 spans 14 residues. In germline, CDR1 is GTSNPN, CDR2 SVGIG (reference sequence). Trimming took 1 base from V and 6 from J, leaving 15 bases between them. CDR3 bases: TGTGCCTGGAGTGCCTCGACTAGGGGGCAGACCCAGTACTTC. Protein product: CAWSASTRGQTQYF.

This rearrangement joins TRBV20-1 to TRBJ1-1; D gene unclear. V lost 6 bases and J 8 bases, leaving 19 bases between the germline ends. The CDR3 covers 13 residues. Germline V lookup: CDR1 DFQATT, CDR2 SNEGSKA (reference sequence). In DNA form, the CDR3 reads TGCAGTGCCCTCATGAGACCGTTCTCCGAAGCTTTCTTT. As protein: CSALMRPFSEAFF.

The chain joins TRBV5-1 to TRBJ1-6, with a weak D call TRBD1 (5 bases). Germline loops: CDR1 SGHRS, CDR2 YFSETQ. The CDR3 totals 13 residues. V was shortened by 9 bases and J by 8 bases, with 15 bases between the two germline ends. Here the CDR3 reads CATRGLGDSPLHF. The CDR3, as DNA: TGCGCCACCCGAGGTCTAGGGGATTCACCCCTCCACTTT.

This clonotype was picked up a small number of times. The chain recombines TRBV7-7 with TRBJ2-2; TRBD1 matches at 7 bases. In germline, CDR1 is SSHAT, CDR2 FNYEAQ (reference sequence). V shed 5 bases, J shed 3 bases, and the junction held 6 bases outside the gene matches. The length of the CDR3 is 15 residues. The CDR3 reads CASSETGLHTGELFF. CDR3 DNA sequence: TGTGCCAGCAGCGAGACAGGGCTGCACACCGGGGAGCTGTTTTTT. Complete variable domain (other parts from reference TRBV7-7 and TRBJ2-2): GAGVSQSPRYKVTKRGQDVTLRCDPISSHATLYWYQQALGQGPEFLTYFNYEAQPDKSGLPSDRFSAERPEGSISTLTIQRTEQRDSAMYRCASSETGLHTGELFFGEGSRLTVL.

V is TRBV20-1 and J is TRBJ2-3; TRBD2 aligns across 11 bases. CDR1 is DFQATT and CDR2 is SNEGSKA in the germline V gene (reference sequence). The J segment lost 5 bases and the V segment lost 3 bases, leaving 13 bases of the junction unmatched. This CDR3 region has 17 residues. The CDR3 nucleotides are TGCAGTGCTAGCTTTAGCGGGGGGGCTGAGGTTGAAGATACGCAGTATTTT. Encoded protein: CSASFSGGAEVEDTQYF.

The sample holds many counts of this clonotype. The chain carries TRBV3-1 and TRBJ2-5, with D possibly TRBD2 on 6 matching bases. Germline V gene sequence: CDR1 LGHDT, CDR2 YNNKEL (reference sequence). This CDR3 is built from 13 residues. The V end lost 4 bases, the J end lost 4 bases, and 10 bases lay between the germline ends. CDR3 DNA: TGTGCCAGCAGCCGCCTGGGGGGAGAGACCCAGTACTTC. Translating it yields CASSRLGGETQYF.

V gene TRBV2 combines with J gene TRBJ2-1, with TRBD2 identical over 8 bases. Trimming removed 7 bases from V and 3 bases from J; junction bases left unmatched: 5. The germline V gene has CDR1 SNHLY and CDR2 FYNNEI. The CDR3 has 14 amino acids. The CDR3 sequence: CASKRRGVYNEQFF. DNA for the CDR3: TGTGCCAGCAAAAGGCGGGGGGTCTACAATGAGCAGTTCTTC.

This clonotype was counted a few times. The V gene is TRBV10-3, the J gene TRBJ1-1; possibly TRBD1 for D (6 bases). This CDR3 is built from 14 residues. V was shortened by 4 bases and J by 2 bases, with 11 bases between the two germline ends. Germline V lookup: CDR1 ENHRY, CDR2 SYGVKD. The CDR3 loop reads CAISVTGLNTEAFF. The CDR3 nucleotides are TGTGCCATCAGTGTGACAGGCTTAAACACTGAAGCTTTCTTT.

This clonotype was found a few times. The CDR3 here is CASRHRGTDYSNQPQHF. CDR3 DNA: TGTGCCAGCAGGCATAGAGGGACAGATTATAGCAATCAGCCCCAGCATTTT. The rearrangement uses TRBV6-6 and TRBJ1-5, with 7 bases lining up with TRBD1. The germline V gene has CDR1 MNHNY and CDR2 SVGAGI (reference sequence). This CDR3 is built from 17 residues. With V trimmed by 6 bases and J by 0 bases, 11 bases remained unmatched.

The rearrangement joins TRBV27 to TRBJ2-1; 12 bases align to TRBD2. Germline CDR1 is MNHEY and CDR2 is SMNVEV (reference sequence). Trimming cost V 6 bases and J 9 bases; bases outside gene matches: 6. This CDR3 has 14 residues. The CDR3 is CASRTSGGGREQFF. The DNA of the CDR3 is TGTGCCAGCAGGACTAGCGGGGGAGGCCGTGAGCAGTTCTTC.

This clonotype was seen repeatedly, ten times or more. The genes are TRBV29-1 and TRBJ1-1; D remains ambiguous. The CDR3 loop spans 16 amino acids. V was trimmed by 4 bases and J by 1 base, leaving 19 bases between them. Germline V gives CDR1 SQVTM, CDR2 ANQGSEA. The CDR3 DNA follows: TGCAGCGTTGCGCCGGGTTGGGGTATGCAGAACACTGAAGCTTTCTTT. Translating it yields CSVAPGWGMQNTEAFF.

This clonotype appeared a few times. V is TRBV20-1 and J is TRBJ2-3; D is perhaps TRBD1 or TRBD2 (5 bases each). V was cut by 4 bases and J by 1 base, with 12 bases left in between. The CDR3 runs to 14 residues. From germline, CDR1 is DFQATT and CDR2 SNEGSKA (reference sequence). The CDR3 nucleotides read TGCAGTGCTATCTTGGGGCGGGGCACAGATACGCAGTATTTT. This codes for CSAILGRGTDTQYF.

This clonotype appeared a few times. The chain has TRBV2 and TRBJ2-1; 11 nucleotides agree with TRBD2. CDR3 length equals 14 residues. The junction had 10 bases not matched to a gene; V was cut back by 11 bases and J by 7 bases. Germline lookup yields CDR1 SNHLY and CDR2 FYNNEI. CDR3 sequence: CAGLAGGPGNEQFF. The CDR3 bases are TGTGCCGGATTAGCGGGGGGGCCGGGAAATGAGCAGTTCTTC. Drawing the rest from reference TRBV2 and TRBJ2-1, the complete variable domain is EPEVTQTPSHQVTQMGQEVILRCVPISNHLYFYWYRQILGQKVEFLVSFYNNEISEKSEIFDDQFSVERPDGSNFTLKIRSTKLEDSAMYFCAGLAGGPGNEQFFGPGTRLTVL.

J is TRBJ2-5 and V is TRBV9; TRBD2 is a possible D gene (6 bases). The CDR3 consists of 15 residues. V was clipped by 4 bases and J by 5 bases, with 18 bases between them. Germline lookup yields CDR1 SGDLS and CDR2 YYNGEE. CDR3 sequence reads: CASSTPGGGSETQYF. For the CDR3, the DNA is TGTGCCAGCAGCACCCCCGGCGGAGGGTCTGAGACCCAGTACTTC.

This clonotype was seen more than once but under ten times. V is TRBV6-5 and J is TRBJ1-3; 8 bases map to TRBD1. Germline V CDR1 and CDR2: MNHEY, SVGAGI. The CDR3 totals 18 residues. V lost 0 bases and J lost 0; bases outside the gene matches: 7. The CDR3 reads CASSYSKQGVSSGNTIYF. DNA for the CDR3: TGTGCCAGCAGTTACTCAAAACAGGGGGTTTCCTCTGGAAACACCATATATTTT.

The chain couples TRBV5-6 to TRBJ2-7; D may match TRBD1 or TRBD2 (6 bases each). From germline, CDR1 is SGHDT and CDR2 YYEEEE. V was clipped by 5 bases and J by 4 bases, with 22 bases between them. This CDR3 has 16 residues. CDR3 in DNA: TGTGCCAGCAGTGACCGGGGGCGACCTGTAGGGTACGAGCAGTACGTC. Amino acids: CASSDRGRPVGYEQYV.